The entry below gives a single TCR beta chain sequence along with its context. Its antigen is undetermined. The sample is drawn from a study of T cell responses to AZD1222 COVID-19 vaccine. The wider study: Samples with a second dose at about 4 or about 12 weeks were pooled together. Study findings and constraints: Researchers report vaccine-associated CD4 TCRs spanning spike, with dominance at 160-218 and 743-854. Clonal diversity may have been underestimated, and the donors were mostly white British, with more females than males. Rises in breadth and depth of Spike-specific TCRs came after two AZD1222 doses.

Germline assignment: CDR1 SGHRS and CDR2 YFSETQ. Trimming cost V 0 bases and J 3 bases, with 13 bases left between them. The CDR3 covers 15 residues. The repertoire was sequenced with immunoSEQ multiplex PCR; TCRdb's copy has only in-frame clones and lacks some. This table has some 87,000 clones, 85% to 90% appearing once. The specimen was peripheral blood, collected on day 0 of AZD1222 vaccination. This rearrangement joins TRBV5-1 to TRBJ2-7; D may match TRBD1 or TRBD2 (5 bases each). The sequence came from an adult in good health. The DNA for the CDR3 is TGCGCCAGCAGCTTGGTGGGGGTTCCCAACTACGAGCAGTACTTC. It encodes CASSLVGVPNYEQYF.